The entry below gives a single TCR beta chain sequence along with its context. The data originate from a study of OX40 agonist ivuxolimab in advanced cancers. About the study: Three patients had partial responses: one hepatocellular carcinoma, two cutaneous melanoma.

Clones were sequenced by immunoSEQ multiplex PCR, and TCRdb holds only the in-frame ones, with some missing. The sample contains 35,000 to 40,000 clones, 82% of which appear only once. The source was CD4+ or CD8+ T cells sorted from blood, collected in a trial of the OX40 agonist ivuxolimab. The receptor's source is an adult with an advanced solid tumor such as melanoma, head and neck, liver or kidney cancer.

The CDR3, as DNA: TGTGCCAGTCCAGAGCCCCAGCATTTT. It is translated as CASPEPQHF. The chain recombines TRBV19 with TRBJ1-5; D uncertain. In germline, CDR1 is LNHDA, CDR2 SQIVND (reference sequence). The V and J ends lost 8 bases and 8 bases respectively, with 4 bases between them. The CDR3 has 9 amino acids.